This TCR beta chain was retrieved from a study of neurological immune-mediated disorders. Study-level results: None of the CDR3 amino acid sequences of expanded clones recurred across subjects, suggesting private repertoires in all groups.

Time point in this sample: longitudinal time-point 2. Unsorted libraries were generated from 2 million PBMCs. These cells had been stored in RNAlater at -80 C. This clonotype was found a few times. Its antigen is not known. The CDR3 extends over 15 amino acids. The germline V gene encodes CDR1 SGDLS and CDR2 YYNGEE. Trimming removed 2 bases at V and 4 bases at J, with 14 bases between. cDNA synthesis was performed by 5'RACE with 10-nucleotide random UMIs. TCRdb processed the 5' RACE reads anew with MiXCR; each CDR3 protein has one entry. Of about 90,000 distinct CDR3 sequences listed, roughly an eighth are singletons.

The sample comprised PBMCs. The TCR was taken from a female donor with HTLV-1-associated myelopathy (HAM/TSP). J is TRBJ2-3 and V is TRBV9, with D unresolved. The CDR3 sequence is CASSVFTNWPDTQYF. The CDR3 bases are TGTGCCAGCAGCGTTTTTACCAATTGGCCAGATACGCAGTATTTT. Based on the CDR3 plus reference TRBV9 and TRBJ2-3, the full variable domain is DSGVTQTPKHLITATGQRVTLRCSPRSGDLSVYWYQQSLDQGLQFLIQYYNGEERAKGNILERFSAQQFPDLHSELNLSSLELGDSALYFCASSVFTNWPDTQYFGPGTRLTVL.